Presented here are 11 T cell receptor beta chains from one specimen sequenced in a study of response to subunit inactivated influenza vaccine. TCRdb independently ran MiXCR on the RT-PCR reads; one entry per CDR3 protein. The sample holds approximately 300,000 distinct CDR3 sequences, roughly 22% seen once. The source was PBMCs from blood, collected 21 months after vaccination. The receptors here all came from a man between 50 and 70 years old who received an inactivated influenza vaccine.

This chain uses TRBV29-1 with TRBJ1-1, with 7 positions matching TRBD1. The germline V gene has CDR1 SQVTM and CDR2 ANQGSEA. V lost 4 bases, J lost 2 bases, and 4 bases stayed unmatched. The CDR3 length is 13 residues. CDR3 in amino acids: CSVVTGLNTEAFF. CDR3 DNA: TGCAGCGTTGTGACAGGGTTAAACACTGAAGCTTTCTTT.

The chain is built from TRBV5-1 and TRBJ2-1; possibly TRBD2 for D (7 bases). Trimming stripped 4 bases from V and 7 bases from J, with 12 bases between. Germline loops: CDR1 SGHRS, CDR2 YFSETQ. This CDR3 spans 13 amino acids. CDR3 amino acids: CASSGGDKNEQFF. CDR3 coding DNA: TGCGCCAGCAGCGGGGGGGACAAAAATGAGCAGTTCTTC.

This chain joins TRBV6-5 and TRBJ2-7; the match to TRBD2 covers 13 bases. Trimming removed 0 bases from V and 7 bases from J; junction bases left unmatched: 6. Germline V gene sequence: CDR1 MNHEY, CDR2 SVGAGI. The CDR3 contains 16 residues. The CDR3 bases are TGTGCCAGCAGTTACTCGCACGGGACTAGCGGGAAGGAGCAGTACTTC. It translates to CASSYSHGTSGKEQYF.

Regarding this clonotype: No conserved phenylalanine or tryptophan is present at the end of the CDR3, so a read error is the likely explanation. The limits of the CDR3 on the DNA are not certain, so only TCRdb's listed CDR3 is given. The chain is built from TRBV28 and TRBJ1-2. Including both end residues, the CDR3 is 13 amino acids long. Germline loops: CDR1 MDHEN, CDR2 SYDVKM. CDR3 sequence: CASSLRPDGRAKV.

This clonotype has more than one count but fewer than ten. This rearrangement joins TRBV5-1 to TRBJ2-1; 10 nucleotides align to TRBD2. The CDR3 consists of 16 residues. The V gene's germline CDR1 is SGHRS and CDR2 YFSETQ. V lost 0 bases to trimming and J lost 2 bases; unmatched junction nucleotides: 2. This CDR3 is CASSLGTSGTYNEQFF. CDR3 bases: TGCGCCAGCAGCTTGGGGACTAGCGGAACCTACAATGAGCAGTTCTTC.

Only a few counts were recorded for this clonotype. The V and J genes are TRBV30 and TRBJ1-6, with 7 bases fitting TRBD1. CDR3 length equals 14 residues. Germline CDR1 and CDR2: GTSNPN and SVGIG (reference sequence). V shed 6 bases, J shed 6 bases, and the junction held 8 bases outside the gene matches. CDR3 amino acids: CACKGGAGNSPLHF. CDR3 coding DNA: TGTGCCTGTAAAGGGGGCGCAGGTAATTCACCCCTCCACTTT.

The chain couples TRBV20-1 to TRBJ1-1; 11 bases are a match to TRBD1. V trimming: 3 bases; J trimming: 3 bases; junction bases outside the gene matches: 6. CDR1 DFQATT and CDR2 SNEGSKA come from the germline V gene (reference sequence). This CDR3 has 15 amino acids. DNA for the CDR3: TGCAGTGCTAGGGATCCGGACAGGGGGCACACTGAAGCTTTCTTT. Its protein product is CSARDPDRGHTEAFF.

V is TRBV12-3 or TRBV12-4 and J is TRBJ1-2; D is unresolved. Trimming stripped 1 base from V and 0 bases from J, with 21 bases between. The CDR3 is made up of 19 amino acids. The CDR3 DNA is TGTGCCAGCAGTTTAGTCCGTGGTAATCGGGCAGTAACTAACTATGGCTACACCTTC. Translation gives CASSLVRGNRAVTNYGYTF.

The chain combines TRBV7-2 with TRBJ2-3, with 13 bases fitting TRBD2. The length of the CDR3 is 16 residues. Trimming removed 0 bases from V and 5 bases from J; junction bases left unmatched: 2. The germline V gene encodes CDR1 SGHTA and CDR2 FQGNSA. The CDR3 spells CASSLAGLAGRDTQYF. The CDR3 nucleotides read TGTGCCAGCAGCTTAGCGGGACTAGCGGGGCGAGATACGCAGTATTTT.

The chain uses TRBV6-4 and TRBJ1-1; D is unclear. The CDR3 has 14 amino acids. The V and J ends lost 4 bases and 4 bases respectively, with 13 bases between them. The germline gives CDR1 MRHNA, CDR2 SNTAGT. The CDR3 protein is CASSVDTVLTEAFF. CDR3 DNA: TGTGCCAGCAGTGTCGATACGGTTCTCACTGAAGCTTTCTTT.

The CDR3 DNA sequence: TGCAGTGCTCCCTCCCCGGGGAGGGGAACCTACGAGCAGTACTTC. It is translated as CSAPSPGRGTYEQYF. The genes are TRBV20-1 and TRBJ2-7; 7 bases agree with TRBD2. With 5 bases clipped from V and 2 bases from J, the junction kept 12 bases outside the gene matches. The CDR3 sequence is 15 residues long. Germline CDR1 is DFQATT and CDR2 is SNEGSKA (reference sequence).